Listed below are T cell receptor beta chains from one sample, sequenced in a study of shared clonotypes between healthy human individuals. Here immunoSEQ multiplex PCR was the method, and the copy in TCRdb shows in-frame clones only, minus some. The data show approximately 2.3 million clones, 90% to 95% seen once. Sequencing input: naive CD4+ T cells from PBMCs. These receptors all come from a man between 18 and 29 years old in good health. Some clones in this sample may be carry-over from other donors' samples. The CDR3 runs from the conserved cysteine through the conserved F or W. The D gene is left open where the match is weak. A row's size may be missing; if present it is once, few, many or a size class.

.	TRBJ2-7	14	.	TRBV6-5	TGTGCCAGCCAGGGGCGTCCCGGGTTGGGCGGGCAGTACTTC	CASQGRPGLGGQYF
.	TRBJ2-7	14	TRBD1	TRBV27	TGTGCCAGCAGTACGGGACAGGGGGCCTACGAGCAGTACTTC	CASSTGQGAYEQYF
.	TRBJ2-1	14	TRBD1	TRBV27	TGTGCCAGCAGAAACACAGGGGGGTACAATGAGCAGTTCTTC	CASRNTGGYNEQFF
.	TRBJ1-5	14	.	TRBV28	TGTGCCAGCAGCCCGGGGCTCATCAATCAGCCCCAGCATTTT	CASSPGLINQPQHF
.	TRBJ2-3	13	TRBD1	TRBV29-1	TGCAGCGGAGGAACAGGGGGGTCAGATACGCAGTATTTT	CSGGTGGSDTQYF
.	TRBJ2-3	15	TRBD2	TRBV18	TGTGCCAGCTCACCGTCGGCGGGAGGCACAGATACGCAGTATTTT	CASSPSAGGTDTQYF
.	TRBJ1-2	17	.	TRBV18	TGTGCCAGCTCACCACCCCCCAGACAGGCACAACTTGATGGCTACACCTTC	CASSPPPRQAQLDGYTF
.	TRBJ2-3	15	.	TRBV2	TGTGCCAGCACCCCAGGGGGGGATCGCGGGGATACGCAGTATTTT	CASTPGGDRGDTQYF
.	TRBJ1-5	16	.	TRBV5-1	TGCGCCAGCAGCTTGGAGGGGGGCTATAGCAATCAGCCCCAGCATTTT	CASSLEGGYSNQPQHF
.	TRBJ2-3	15	TRBD2	TRBV27	TGTGCCAGCAGTTGGGGAGGGGCACCCACAGATACGCAGTATTTT	CASSWGGAPTDTQYF
once	TRBJ2-3	16	TRBD2	TRBV5-1	TGCGCCAGCAGCCAGTCGATTCAGGCGGGAGCGGATACGCAGTATTTT	CASSQSIQAGADTQYF
.	TRBJ2-5	15	TRBD2	TRBV9	TGTGCCAGCAGCGTAGGCGGGAGCCCGCAAGAGACCCAGTACTTC	CASSVGGSPQETQYF
.	TRBJ1-2	13	TRBD1	TRBV29-1	TGCAGCGTTGCGAGGACAGGGGCGAGTGGCTACACCTTC	CSVARTGASGYTF
.	TRBJ1-1	15	.	TRBV27	TGTGCCAGCAGTTTATCCGGGGGTTGGAACACTGAAGCTTTCTTT	CASSLSGGWNTEAFF
once	TRBJ2-7	16	.	TRBV6-5	TGTGCCAGCAGTTACTCTCTAGGCAGAACGGCCTACGAGCAGTACTTC	CASSYSLGRTAYEQYF
.	TRBJ2-7	16	TRBD2	TRBV5-4	TGTGCCAGCAGCCCGCATAAGGTAGCGGGAGTTGACGAGCAGTACTTC	CASSPHKVAGVDEQYF
.	TRBJ2-7	13	.	TRBV7-2	TGTGCCAGCAGCTTACGGGGGGCCCACGAGCAGTACTTC	CASSLRGAHEQYF
.	TRBJ2-5	16	.	TRBV5-4	TGTGCCAGCAGCGGACATCCGGGACTCCCCGCGGAGGGCCAGTACTTC	CASSGHPGLPAEGQYF
.	TRBJ2-5	11	.	TRBV2	TGTGCCAGCAGTGAACGGGAGACCCAGTACTTC	CASSERETQYF
.	TRBJ2-1	13	.	TRBV7-3	TGTGCCAGCAGCTGGTCCGAGAACAATGAGCAGTTCTTC	CASSWSENNEQFF
.	TRBJ2-5	13	.	TRBV2	TGTGCCAGCAGCGAAAGGAGTCTGGAGACCCAGTACTTC	CASSERSLETQYF
.	TRBJ2-1	15	.	TRBV7-6	TGTGCCAGCAGCTTAGCTCCGGGAGCCGGCAATGAGCAGTTCTTC	CASSLAPGAGNEQFF
.	TRBJ2-1	12	.	TRBV29-1	TGCAGCGTCCAACGACAGTACAATGAGCAGTTCTTC	CSVQRQYNEQFF
.	TRBJ2-7	12	.	TRBV7-9	TGTGCCAGCAGCCAGGGGGGCTACGAGCAGTACTTC	CASSQGGYEQYF
.	TRBJ2-3	14	.	TRBV18	TGTGCCAGCTCACCCGATCTTAGCACAGATACGCAGTATTTT	CASSPDLSTDTQYF
.	TRBJ1-1	13	.	TRBV6-1	TGTGCCAGCAGTGAAGGGGTCGGCACTGAAGCTTTCTTT	CASSEGVGTEAFF
.	TRBJ2-7	14	.	TRBV5-4	TGTGCCAGCAGCCTGGATCAGGGGACCTACGAGCAGTACTTC	CASSLDQGTYEQYF
.	TRBJ2-3	15	.	TRBV18	TGTGCCAGCTCACCCCGAACGGGAAGCACAGATACGCAGTATTTT	CASSPRTGSTDTQYF
.	TRBJ2-1	16	.	TRBV5-1	TGCGCCAGCAGCTTCGACGGCACCAGCTCCTACAATGAGCAGTTCTTC	CASSFDGTSSYNEQFF
.	TRBJ2-1	17	TRBD2	TRBV18	TGTGCCAGCTCAGTACTACTAGCGGAGGTTTCCTACAATGAGCAGTTCTTC	CASSVLLAEVSYNEQFF
.	TRBJ1-3	15	.	TRBV30	TGTGCCTGGGCCACGCCGGGGGCGCGGGGAAACACCATATATTTT	CAWATPGARGNTIYF
.	TRBJ2-1	15	.	TRBV28	TGTGCCAGCAGTGGGGACCCGCCAGGGGTTAATGAGCAGTTCTTC	CASSGDPPGVNEQFF
.	TRBJ2-1	14	.	TRBV19	TGTGCCAGTAGTCCCCTCGACCGCGGAAATGAGCAGTTCTTC	CASSPLDRGNEQFF
few	TRBJ1-2	12	TRBD1	TRBV29-1	TGCACCGTGGGACAGGGAGGCTATGGCTACACCTTC	CTVGQGGYGYTF
.	TRBJ2-5	15	.	TRBV2	TGTGCCAGCAGCCCTCAGTCGACAGGGAGGGAGACCCAGTACTTC	CASSPQSTGRETQYF
.	TRBJ2-1	15	TRBD2	TRBV7-2	TGTGCCAGCACCCCCCGCGGGGGTACATACAATGAGCAGTTCTTC	CASTPRGGTYNEQFF
few	TRBJ2-1	13	.	TRBV18	TGTGCCAGCTCACCCGGACAGTACAATGAGCAGTTCTTC	CASSPGQYNEQFF
.	TRBJ1-2	15	.	TRBV19	TGTGCCAGTACCGACACCTTAGGACAGAACTATGGCTACACCTTC	CASTDTLGQNYGYTF
.	TRBJ2-1	14	.	TRBV7-2	TGTGCCAGCAGCTCCCTGGCGGGGTACAATGAGCAGTTCTTC	CASSSLAGYNEQFF
.	TRBJ1-1	16	.	TRBV5-1	TGCGCCAGCAGCCCAAGCTCCGGGAGCTTGAACACTGAAGCTTTCTTT	CASSPSSGSLNTEAFF
.	TRBJ2-5	18	TRBD2	TRBV19	TGTGCCAGTAGTCCTCTAATTCCCCCCACGGGAGGGAAAGAGACCCAGTACTTC	CASSPLIPPTGGKETQYF
.	TRBJ1-2	15	TRBD1	TRBV19	TGTGCCAGTAGAAGTCGAGGACAGGGGGCATTTGGCTACACCTTC	CASRSRGQGAFGYTF
.	TRBJ2-1	16	TRBD2	TRBV4-2	TGTGCCAGCAGCCAAGGACTAGCGGGGCCCTACAATGAGCAGTTCTTC	CASSQGLAGPYNEQFF
.	TRBJ2-3	14	TRBD1	TRBV19	TGTGCCAGTAGCTATGACAGGGCACCAGATACGCAGTATTTT	CASSYDRAPDTQYF
.	TRBJ2-3	16	TRBD2	TRBV7-3	TGTGCCAGCAGCTTCGGACTAGCGGGAGTGTCGGATACGCAGTATTTT	CASSFGLAGVSDTQYF
once	TRBJ2-7	12	.	TRBV6-5	TGTGCCAGCAGTCGGGACGGCTACGAGCAGTACTTC	CASSRDGYEQYF
once	TRBJ1-2	15	.	TRBV14	TGTGCCAGCAGCCAAGGATTCTCGAACAGCTATGGCTACACCTTC	CASSQGFSNSYGYTF
.	TRBJ2-5	14	TRBD1	TRBV5-1	TGCGCCAGCAGCTTGTCAACAGGGGAAGAGACCCAGTACTTC	CASSLSTGEETQYF
.	TRBJ2-1	11	.	TRBV14	TGTGCCAGCAGCTTTAGTACTGAGCAGTTCTTC	CASSFSTEQFF
.	TRBJ2-2	14	.	TRBV6-5	TGTGCCAGCAGAAACGACAGGAACACCGGGGAGCTGTTTTTT	CASRNDRNTGELFF
.	TRBJ1-4	16	.	TRBV5-6	TGTGCCAGCAGCTTGTTATTGGAACAGGGATATGAAAAACTGTTTTTT	CASSLLLEQGYEKLFF